This T cell receptor beta chain was captured by sequencing in a study of blood T cell repertoires in COVID-19. Generated by immunoSEQ multiplex PCR, the TCRdb table keeps only in-frame clones and is missing some. The sample contains some 270,000 clones, 80% to 85% of which appear only once. This CDR3 is built from 15 residues. Germline lookup yields CDR1 SGHTA and CDR2 FQGNSA. Trimming pared 6 bases from V and 2 bases from J, leaving 17 bases between. This chain uses TRBV7-2 with TRBJ2-7, with a weak D call TRBD2 (6 bases). This clonotype was sampled from a man aged 50-60 years who had recovered from COVID-19. The sequencing sample was made of PBMCs or T cells enriched from blood (not recorded which). In DNA, the CDR3 is TGTGCCAGCAGGCCTGGCGGGACGGGGGCCTACGAGCAGTACTTC. It specifies CASRPGGTGAYEQYF.